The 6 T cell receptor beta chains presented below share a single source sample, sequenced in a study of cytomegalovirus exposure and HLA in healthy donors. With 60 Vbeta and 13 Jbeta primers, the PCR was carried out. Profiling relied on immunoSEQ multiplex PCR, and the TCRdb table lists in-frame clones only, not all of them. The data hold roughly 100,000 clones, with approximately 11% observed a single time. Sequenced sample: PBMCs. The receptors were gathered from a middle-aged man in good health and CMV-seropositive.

The CDR3 nucleotides read TGTGCCAGCAGCTTAGCACGGGGATCTGGGGCCAACGTCCTGACTTTC. The encoded protein is CASSLARGSGANVLTF. The chain carries TRBV7-6 and TRBJ2-6, with TRBD2 as a possible D gene (5 bases). V was clipped by 0 bases and J by 1 base, with 7 bases between them. The CDR3 spans 16 residues. CDR1 SGHVS and CDR2 FNYEAQ come from the germline V gene.

This chain's CDR3 is CSAARDSLYEQYF. The DNA of the CDR3 is TGCAGCGCCGCCCGGGACAGTCTCTACGAGCAGTACTTC. The chain combines TRBV29-1 with TRBJ2-7, with 7 bases lining up with TRBD1. Germline CDR1 and CDR2: SQVTM and ANQGSEA. The CDR3 extends over 13 amino acids. Trimming took 7 bases from V and 3 from J; bases not matched to a gene: 9.

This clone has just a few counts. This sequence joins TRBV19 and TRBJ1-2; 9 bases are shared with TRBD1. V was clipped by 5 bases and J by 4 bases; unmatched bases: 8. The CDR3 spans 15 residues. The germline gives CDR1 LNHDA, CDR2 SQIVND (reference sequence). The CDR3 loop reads CASSSTGGAGYGYTF. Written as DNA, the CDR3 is TGTGCCAGTAGTTCCACAGGGGGCGCCGGCTATGGCTACACCTTC.

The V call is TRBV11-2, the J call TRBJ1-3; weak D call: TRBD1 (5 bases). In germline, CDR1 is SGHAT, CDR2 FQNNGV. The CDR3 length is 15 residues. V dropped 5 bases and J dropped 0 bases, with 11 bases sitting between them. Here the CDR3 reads CASSPDRFSGNTIYF. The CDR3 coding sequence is TGTGCCAGCAGCCCAGACAGATTCTCTGGAAACACCATATATTTT.

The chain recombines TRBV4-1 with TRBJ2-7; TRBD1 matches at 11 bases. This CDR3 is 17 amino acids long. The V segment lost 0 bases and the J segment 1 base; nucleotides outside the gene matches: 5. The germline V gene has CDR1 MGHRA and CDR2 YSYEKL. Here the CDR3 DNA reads TGCGCCAGCAGCCAAGACTTCGGGACAGGGGGTTCCTACGAGCAGTACTTC. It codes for CASSQDFGTGGSYEQYF.

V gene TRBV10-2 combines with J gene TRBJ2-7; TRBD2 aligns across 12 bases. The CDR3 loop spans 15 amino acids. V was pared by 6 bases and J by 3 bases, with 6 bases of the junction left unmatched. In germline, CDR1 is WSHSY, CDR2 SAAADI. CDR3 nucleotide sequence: TGCGCCAGCAGGGATACTAGCGGGAGGCACTACGAGCAGTACTTC. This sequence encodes CASRDTSGRHYEQYF.